This entry describes one TCR beta chain. The antigen is unknown. V lost 6 bases, J lost 0 bases, and 17 bases lay in between. CDR1 and CDR2 from the germline V gene are MNHEY and SMNVEV (reference sequence). This CDR3 comprises 16 residues. This sample was taken from a study of beta chain features in type 1 diabetes. Expressed TCRB transcripts were sequenced, since all the RNA that had been isolated was reverse transcribed. The assay was immunoSEQ multiplex PCR, and TCRdb's table has in-frame clones only and misses some. The table lists around 180,000 clones, approximately 7.8% of them singletons. Study-wide points: Shorter TCRB CDR3s, moderately but significantly so, marked every one of the four CD4+ subsets in Type 1 diabetes patients.

The genes are TRBV27 and TRBJ1-1, with a tentative D call TRBD1 (5 bases). Sequencing used central memory CD4+ T cells from blood. This sequence originates from a woman between 40 and 55 years old with type 1 diabetes. Written as DNA, the CDR3 is TGTGCCAGCAGCCTCCTTACAGGAAGCATGAACACTGAAGCTTTCTTT. Encoded protein: CASSLLTGSMNTEAFF.